This T cell receptor (beta chain) is from a study of blood T cell repertoires in COVID-19. At the level of the study: The United States, Italy and Spain supplied acute and convalescent COVID-19 samples.

The CDR3 consists of 14 residues. The germline V gene has CDR1 SNHLY and CDR2 FYNNEI. Trimming took off 3 bases at V and 4 bases at J, with 10 bases between the two ends. Authors' methods: For nucleated cells, counts were estimated from reference gene primer amplification. This table comes from immunoSEQ multiplex PCR, and its TCRdb copy is limited to in-frame clones, with some not included. V, J and clone size were drawn from that table, and D and trimming were deduced from the DNA. The table lists about 180,000 clones, approximately 86% of them singletons, with around 9.8% in the top ten. This receptor was taken from a woman older than 75 with acute or convalescent COVID-19. The V call is TRBV2, the J call TRBJ2-1; tentatively, D is TRBD1 (5 bases). Specimen: peripheral blood. The CDR3 loop reads CASSDRESYNEQFF. CDR3 DNA: TGTGCCAGCAGTGACAGGGAATCTTACAATGAGCAGTTCTTC.